The clone carrying this T cell receptor (beta chain) was counted only a few times. Its antigen is still unknown. Expressed TCRB transcripts were sequenced because the isolated RNA had all been reverse transcribed beforehand. The protocol was immunoSEQ multiplex PCR, while the TCRdb copy is restricted to in-frame clones and leaves out a portion. This sample yields 300,000 to 400,000 clones, of which roughly 13% are seen a single time; 0.015% belongs to the top ten. The data stem from a study of beta chain features in type 1 diabetes. Sorting that relied on CD45RO/CCR7/CD25/CD127/CD95/CD27 yielded CD4+ naive, central memory, regulatory and stem cell-like memory cells. Purities in excess of 95% were seen in all sorted populations. Germline assignment: CDR1 MNHEY and CDR2 SVGAGI. There are 13 residues in the CDR3. Germline trimming cut 6 bases from V and 5 bases from J; bases unmatched to any gene: 5. Whole-study findings and limits: All four CD4+ subsets of Type 1 diabetes patients contained TCRB CDR3s that were moderately but significantly shorter.

The sample comprised naive CD4+ T cells from blood. V gene TRBV6-5 combines with J gene TRBJ2-5, with 8 bases lining up with TRBD1. This sequence originates from a young woman with type 1 diabetes. The CDR3 nucleotides read TGTGCCAGCAGGACGGACAGGGCGGAGACCCAGTACTTC. Amino acid sequence: CASRTDRAETQYF.